The 20 T cell receptor beta chains in this list originate from one sample, sequenced in a study of blood T cells in healthy people across ages. Combining a sample-barcoded 5' primer with a J-beta primer mix, a second PCR ran for 7 to 11 cycles. TCRdb independently ran MiXCR on the 5' RACE reads; one entry per CDR3 protein. The data contain about 640,000 distinct CDR3 sequences, approximately 59% of them singletons. Material for sequencing was blood. The receptors were sampled from a man aged 60-69 years in good health.

J is TRBJ2-7 and V is TRBV21-1. The last part of the DNA fits TRBJ2-5 better; the J call may be wrong. TRBV21-1 is marked as a pseudogene. CDR3 length: 14 residues. The CDR3 sequence is CASSKRWSGETQYF. The DNA for the CDR3 is TGTGCCAGCAGCAAACGGTGGAGTGGTGAGACCCAGTACTTC.

The chain joins TRBV12-5 to TRBJ1-5; D gene ambiguous. Germline V gives CDR1 LGHNT, CDR2 FRNRAP. The CDR3 is 16 amino acids. V dropped 3 bases and J dropped 10 bases, with 22 bases sitting between them. As DNA, the CDR3 is TGTGCTAGTGGTTTAAACCTCCAAGCCCTAGCGGCACCCCAGCATTTT. This sequence encodes CASGLNLQALAAPQHF.

This clonotype has just a few counts. One end of the junction varies from germline; a read error may be responsible. The genes are TRBV3-1 and TRBJ1-4; 7 positions agree with TRBD1. Germline values: CDR1 LGHDT, CDR2 YNNKEL (reference sequence). CDR3 size: 15 residues. CDR3 in amino acids: CASSQVRGGNQKLFF. The CDR3 DNA sequence: TGTGCCAGCAGCCAAGTCAGGGGGGGTAATCAAAAACTGTTTTTT.

The genes are TRBV9 and TRBJ2-5, with 13 nucleotides matching TRBD2. The end of the DNA is better explained by TRBJ2-7, so the J call may be wrong. Germline CDR1 and CDR2: SGDLS and YYNGEE. The CDR3 contains 15 residues. The CDR3 loop is CASSARLAGGSEQYF. As DNA, the CDR3 is TGTGCCAGCAGCGCCAGACTAGCGGGGGGAAGCGAGCAGTACTTC.

Remarks on this clonotype: A read error may produce the germline difference seen at one junction end. The genes are TRBV12-3 or TRBV12-4 and TRBJ2-5, with D unresolved. This CDR3 is 13 amino acids long. The DNA of the CDR3 is TGTGCCAGCAGTTGTGATCCCCAACAGACCCAGTACTTC. It codes for CASSCDPQQTQYF.

The chain joins TRBV28 to TRBJ2-7; 10 bases match TRBD1. Judging by the DNA end, TRBJ2-5 fits better; the J call may be wrong. The germline V gene encodes CDR1 MDHEN and CDR2 SYDVKM. The CDR3 length is 15 residues. The CDR3 DNA reads TGTGCCAGCAGTCGTAGGACAGGGGGAACGGAGACCCAGTACTTC. It translates to CASSRRTGGTETQYF.

The chain combines TRBV29-1 with TRBJ2-5; TRBD1 agrees at 11 bases. The J call is uncertain, as TRBJ2-7 better fits the DNA end. The CDR3 covers 13 residues. CDR1 is SQVTM and CDR2 is ANQGSEA in the germline V gene. CDR3 sequence: CSAAGQGVPEQYF. Here the CDR3 DNA reads TGCAGCGCGGCGGGACAGGGGGTCCCCGAGCAGTACTTC.

The chain recombines TRBV21-1 with TRBJ2-1; TRBD1 is the table's D call and was not checked against the DNA. The J call could be wrong; TRBJ2-7 is a better fit for the DNA end. TRBV21-1 is a pseudogene segment. CDR3 size: 16 residues. The CDR3 nucleotides read TGTGCCAGCTCACCCTACGGACAGGGGTCCTACAATGAGCAGTACTTC. Its translation is CASSPYGQGSYNEQYF.

V usage is TRBV12-3 or TRBV12-4 and J usage is TRBJ1-1; D call uncertain. V was trimmed by 6 bases and J by 3 bases, leaving 11 bases between them. The CDR3 length is 13 residues. The DNA of the CDR3 is TGTGCCAGCAGATCAGCTTGGGACACTGAAGCTTTCTTT. Amino acids: CASRSAWDTEAFF.

The genes are TRBV11-2 and TRBJ2-1; TRBD1 is a possible D gene (6 bases). The V gene's germline CDR1 is SGHAT and CDR2 FQNNGV. The CDR3 is made up of 14 amino acids. V was trimmed by 5 bases and J by 8 bases, leaving 16 bases between them. The CDR3 bases are TGTGCCAGCAGCCGTGGACAGTTGTTCTATGAGCAGTTCTTC. Translating gives CASSRGQLFYEQFF.

The J gene is TRBJ2-1, the V gene TRBV5-1; 11 positions agree with TRBD2. This CDR3 is built from 18 residues. Germline V lookup: CDR1 SGHRS, CDR2 YFSETQ. V lost 2 bases and J lost 4; bases outside the gene matches: 11. CDR3 in DNA: TGCGCCAGCAGCTTTCAAGGGCCTAGCGGGGGGCCTTACAATGAGCAGTTCTTC. As protein: CASSFQGPSGGPYNEQFF.

In DNA form, the CDR3 reads TGTGCCAGCAGCTTTGGCCGGTCTAACGATGAGCAGTTCTTC. It codes for CASSFGRSNDEQFF. The chain couples TRBV11-3 to TRBJ2-1; unclear D gene. Trimming took off 3 bases at V and 8 bases at J, with 14 bases between the two ends. Germline-derived CDR1 and CDR2 are SGHNT and YENEEA. There are 14 residues in the CDR3.

In this sample, this clonotype turned up a few times. CDR3 coding DNA: TGTGCCAGCTCCCTGGGCCCAGGCACGACCCAGTACTTC. Protein: CASSLGPGTTQYF. The J gene is TRBJ2-5, the V gene TRBV12-3 or TRBV12-4; no reliable D call. This CDR3 has 13 amino acids. V dropped 8 bases and J dropped 7 bases, with 17 bases sitting between them.

The chain joins TRBV27 to TRBJ2-1, with D unclear. The V end lost 7 bases, the J end lost 8 bases, and 9 bases lay between the germline ends. From germline, CDR1 is MNHEY and CDR2 SMNVEV (reference sequence). The CDR3 spans 11 residues. The CDR3 coding sequence is TGTGCCAGCACCAACTGGGATGAGCAGTTCTTC. This codes for CASTNWDEQFF.

This chain joins TRBV7-8 and TRBJ2-7; D might be TRBD2 (5 bases). The CDR3 loop spans 14 amino acids. V lost 1 base and J 0 bases, leaving 7 bases between the germline ends. Germline V gene data show CDR1 as SGHVS and CDR2 as FQNEAQ. The CDR3, as DNA: TGTGCCAGCAGCTTAGTCGGGGACTCCTACGAGCAGTACTTC. Protein product: CASSLVGDSYEQYF.

The V call is TRBV14, the J call TRBJ2-7; TRBD1 agrees at 7 bases. CDR3 size: 18 residues. Trimming took 3 bases from V and 3 from J; bases not matched to a gene: 17. Germline CDR1 is SGHDN and CDR2 is FVKESK. The CDR3 sequence: CASSQSPSRDRSYYEQYF. The CDR3 DNA sequence: TGTGCCAGCAGCCAGTCCCCCTCCCGGGACAGATCGTACTACGAGCAGTACTTC.

The V gene is TRBV14, the J gene TRBJ2-5; D is ambiguous. The V end was cut by 1 base, the J end by 5 bases, with 8 bases between. The CDR3 runs to 13 residues. Germline assignment: CDR1 SGHDN and CDR2 FVKESK. CDR3 in amino acids: CASSQVPLETQYF. CDR3 DNA sequence: TGTGCCAGCAGCCAAGTTCCCCTGGAGACCCAGTACTTC. The full variable domain, its missing parts supplied by reference TRBV14 and TRBJ2-5, is EAGVTQFPSHSVIEKGQTVTLRCDPISGHDNLYWYRRVMGKEIKFLLHFVKESKQDESGMPNNRFLAERTGGTYSTLKVQPAELEDSGVYFCASSQVPLETQYFGPGTRLLVL.

This chain joins TRBV6-1 and TRBJ2-7; 8 bases match TRBD1. Looked up from germline, CDR1 is MNHNS and CDR2 is SASEGT. The J segment lost 3 bases and the V segment lost 7 bases, leaving 8 bases of the junction unmatched. This CDR3 contains 14 residues. The chain's CDR3 is CASTTGQAYYEQYF. The CDR3 nucleotides are TGTGCCAGCACCACGGGACAGGCGTACTACGAGCAGTACTTC.

This chain connects TRBV5-1 to TRBJ2-7; TRBD1 matches 9 bases. The CDR3 is 15 residues long. Losses at the gene ends were 4 bases for V and 3 bases for J; bases not matched to a gene: 8. Germline CDR1 reads SGHRS; CDR2 reads YFSETQ. Written as DNA, the CDR3 is TGCGCCAGCAGCCCGGGGGACAGGGACGACTACGAGCAGTACTTC. Protein: CASSPGDRDDYEQYF.

This chain connects TRBV3-1 to TRBJ1-1; 7 bases fit TRBD1. Germline V CDR1 and CDR2: LGHDT, YNNKEL (reference sequence). The CDR3 runs 18 residues. J was trimmed by 0 bases and V by 0 bases; bases with no gene match: 10. The chain's CDR3 is CASSQELATGKMNTEAFF. CDR3 in DNA: TGTGCCAGCAGCCAAGAACTAGCGACAGGGAAAATGAACACTGAAGCTTTCTTT.